A selection of T cell receptor beta chains follows, all from one sample in a study of identical twins' blood T cells. TCRdb re-called the 5' RACE reads through MiXCR, storing one row per CDR3 protein. Here the sample spans a few hundred thousand distinct CDR3 sequences, about 28% being singletons. What was sequenced was PBMCs. These receptors all come from a woman aged 18-50 years in good health. The conserved cysteine and the conserved F or W are not part of the CDR3 here. D genes are given only for firm matches. Only some rows state a clone size, as once, few, many or a class for expanded clones.

d_gene	j_gene	v_gene	abundance	CDR3aa
.	TRBJ1-5	TRBV27	few	ASSLSFYSNQPQH
TRBD1	TRBJ2-7	TRBV20-1	few	SAPGQGKNEQY
.	TRBJ2-1	TRBV27	few	ASRPRSYNEQF
.	TRBJ2-7	TRBV20-1	few	SARSTASSYEQY
.	TRBJ2-7	TRBV27	.	ASSRAGTTTYEQY
.	TRBJ1-4	TRBV6-5	few	ASSLSTHAEKLF
.	TRBJ1-1	TRBV9	.	ASSPSVGARTEAF
TRBD1	TRBJ1-1	TRBV7-2	.	ASSLRQGGGAF
.	TRBJ2-5	TRBV21-1	.	ASSKFEGQGAQETQY
TRBD2	TRBJ2-1	TRBV11-2	few	ASSLRLAGELNNEQF
TRBD1	TRBJ1-1	TRBV6-2/TRBV6-3	.	ASRQGASEAF
.	TRBJ2-1	TRBV20-1	few	SVLGRASSYNEQF
.	TRBJ2-7	TRBV5-1	many	ASSLDVSYEQY
TRBD2	TRBJ2-1	TRBV12-3/TRBV12-4	.	ASSSTGTRSREQF
.	TRBJ1-4	TRBV28	.	ASSYANEKLF
.	TRBJ2-2	TRBV2	.	ASSEFGTGELF
TRBD1	TRBJ1-1	TRBV5-1	.	ASSLGDRREAF
.	TRBJ1-1	TRBV27	many	ASTSHLNTEAF
.	TRBJ2-3	TRBV7-2	few	ASSLPRDTQY
.	TRBJ2-3	TRBV12-3/TRBV12-4	few	ASSLQMADTQY
.	TRBJ2-7	TRBV20-1	few	SARDHLGYEQY
.	TRBJ2-1	TRBV19	few	ASSNGRYNEQF
TRBD1	TRBJ1-2	TRBV27	.	ASSRTGGVYGYT
.	TRBJ1-1	TRBV20-1	.	SASEQGGVTF
TRBD2	TRBJ2-7	TRBV20-1	.	SARADFSGGSYEQY
TRBD1	TRBJ1-2	TRBV7-2	many	ASSFKTGSGYGYT
.	TRBJ2-4	TRBV11-2	.	ASSLVGVNIQY
.	TRBJ1-4	TRBV6-6	.	ASSYSGEMKEKLF
TRBD1	TRBJ1-5	TRBV20-1	.	SAVGQINQPQH
TRBD1	TRBJ2-7	TRBV7-9	.	ASSLQGQGPYEQY
.	TRBJ2-3	TRBV27	few	ATYGYDKSTDTQY
.	TRBJ1-3	TRBV21-1	.	ASSKNRDRGHTIY
TRBD1	TRBJ1-1	TRBV11-2	.	ASRQGGAWAF
.	TRBJ2-1	TRBV7-2	.	ASSLRANYNEQF
.	TRBJ1-4	TRBV3-1	.	ASSFVRGSDEKLF
.	TRBJ2-7	TRBV20-1	.	SASPGGFRPFEQY
TRBD2	TRBJ2-3	TRBV5-1	few	ASSNWTSGSPPQY
.	TRBJ1-2	TRBV12-5	.	ASGVPNGHHYGYT
TRBD2	TRBJ2-3	TRBV19	once	ASSVTSGEADTQY
.	TRBJ2-1	TRBV12-3/TRBV12-4	.	ASSPPTLPTIVQF
.	TRBJ2-2	TRBV9	.	ASSVNSGGELF
.	TRBJ1-5	TRBV19	.	ASAIDPNQPQH
TRBD2	TRBJ2-3	TRBV24-1	.	TTSDSTSTSVVTDTQY
.	TRBJ1-2	TRBV20-1	.	SARGGRSYGYT
.	TRBJ1-5	TRBV5-1	.	ASSNGNNQPQH
.	TRBJ1-1	TRBV10-3	.	AISGIETEAF
TRBD2	TRBJ2-3	TRBV20-1	.	SGEFGREGRDTQY
.	TRBJ1-1	TRBV5-1	.	ASSLFDSNTEAF
.	TRBJ1-2	TRBV7-8	.	ASSPLTGKPPYGYT
.	TRBJ1-1	TRBV20-1	few	SARVSRAEAF
TRBD1	TRBJ2-4	TRBV10-3	.	AISEPGQGNIQY
TRBD2	TRBJ2-3	TRBV11-2	few	ASSLEASGRLDTQY
.	TRBJ2-3	TRBV28	many	ASRPGTSRKTDTQY
.	TRBJ2-3	TRBV2	few	ARQGSATDTQY
TRBD1	TRBJ1-3	TRBV11-2	many	ASSSPGTVRNTIY